This TCR beta chain is drawn from a study of early T cells in non-severe SARS-CoV-2 infection. Overall study context: Chains stayed unpaired after sequencing of bulk RNA from unsorted whole blood.

This clonotype occurred many times. What it recognizes is unknown. The V gene's germline CDR1 is WSHSY and CDR2 SAAADI. The CDR3 runs 15 residues. V lost 3 bases and J 6 bases, leaving 15 bases between the germline ends. Attachment of unique molecular identifiers was made to individual cDNA molecules. MiXCR was run by TCRdb on the 5' RACE reads, yielding one entry per CDR3 protein. This table holds 55,000 to 85,000 distinct CDR3 sequences, 9% to 10% found once. Regarding the study as a whole: The matching step, a VDJdb search, favored anti-spike CD8 responses and missed private and CD4 specificities.

This receptor was obtained from an adult who was a healthcare worker with PCR-confirmed SARS-CoV-2 infection or an uninfected control (not recorded which). The gene calls are TRBV10-2 and TRBJ2-1; D gene uncertain. The specimen comprised whole blood, sampled at baseline. The CDR3 reads CASSDRLTDPNEQFF. The DNA of the CDR3 is TGCGCCAGCAGTGACAGATTGACTGATCCCAATGAGCAGTTCTTC.